These 11 T cell receptor beta chains originate from one sample sequenced in a study of CD8+CD57+ T cells in acquired aplastic anemia. All sequencing subjects had displayed CD8+CD57+ cell expansion on flow cytometry. Profiling of TCR beta VDJ combinations and CDR3 sequences used genomic DNA as template. TCRdb reanalysed the reads using MiXCR and keeps one entry per CDR3 protein. Among hundreds of thousands of distinct CDR3 sequences listed, approximately 32% were seen once. The specimen sequenced was sorted CD4+, CD8+, or CD8+CD57+ T cells (not recorded which) from PBMCs. The receptors stem from a human donor with aplastic anemia.

This clonotype was counted a few times. The gene calls are TRBV6-5 and TRBJ2-7; D is undetermined. Germline CDR1 and CDR2: MNHEY and SVGAGI. The ends were cut back, 0 bases at V and 4 bases at J, with 16 bases in the middle. This CDR3 region has 16 residues. The CDR3: CASSYSKVTLMYEQYF. In nucleotides, the CDR3 is TGTGCCAGCAGTTACTCGAAGGTGACATTGATGTACGAGCAGTACTTC.

This clonotype occurred many times. The chain links TRBV19 to TRBJ2-7; weak D call: TRBD1 (5 bases). V lost 5 bases to trimming and J lost 3 bases, with 17 bases between them. Germline values: CDR1 LNHDA, CDR2 SQIVND (reference sequence). The CDR3 length is 15 residues. CDR3 nucleotides: TGTGCCAGTAGTTTTCCGGACACTGAGCTCTACGAGCAGTACTTC. It yields the protein CASSFPDTELYEQYF.

This clonotype has at least ten counts. The chain uses TRBV2 and TRBJ2-7; D perhaps matches TRBD2 (6 bases). The V gene's germline CDR1 is SNHLY and CDR2 FYNNEI. V was cut by 7 bases and J by 1 base, with 14 bases left in between. This CDR3 has 14 residues. CDR3 region: CASTPGLLSYEQYF. For the CDR3, the DNA is TGTGCCAGCACACCGGGACTCCTATCCTACGAGCAGTACTTC.

This clonotype was seen a handful of times. The gene calls are TRBV4-2 and TRBJ2-7; 8 bases match TRBD2. Germline CDR1 is LGHNA and CDR2 is YNFKEQ. After removal of 0 bases from V and 2 bases from J, the junction contained 6 bases not matched to a gene. The CDR3 is 16 amino acids. The CDR3 nucleotides read TGTGCCAGCAGCCAAGATTTAGCGGGACTTCCCTACGAGCAGTACTTC. Encoded protein: CASSQDLAGLPYEQYF.

The genes are TRBV20-1 and TRBJ2-7, with 11 bases aligning to TRBD2. Germline V gene data show CDR1 as DFQATT and CDR2 as SNEGSKA (reference sequence). Unmatched junction bases numbered 4, after V lost 2 bases and J lost 7 bases. CDR3 length: 13 residues. In DNA, the CDR3 is TGCAGTGCTAGACTAGCGGGGGGCAATGAGCAGTACTTC. It codes for CSARLAGGNEQYF.

This clonotype was found once. V is TRBV2 and J is TRBJ2-3; the D is unclear. In germline, CDR1 is SNHLY, CDR2 FYNNEI. V was clipped by 6 bases and J by 6 bases, with 7 bases between them. The CDR3 length is 11 residues. The CDR3 reads CASRLQDTQYF. The DNA of the CDR3 is TGTGCCAGCAGGCTCCAGGATACGCAGTATTTT.

A few counts support this clonotype. This chain connects TRBV7-2 to TRBJ1-2; perhaps TRBD1 as D (6 bases). This CDR3 has 13 residues. Germline V gives CDR1 SGHTA, CDR2 FQGNSA. The V end was cut by 7 bases, the J end by 4 bases, with 13 bases between. The DNA for the CDR3 is TGTGCCAGCACCACGGGGGCTGGCTATGGCTACACCTTC. This gives the protein CASTTGAGYGYTF.

There are a few counts of this clonotype. V gene TRBV9 combines with J gene TRBJ2-1; D call uncertain. This CDR3 comprises 13 residues. CDR1 and CDR2 (germline): SGDLS, YYNGEE. V gave up 0 bases and J gave up 10 bases, with 11 bases separating them. CDR3 region: CASSVAPAMEQFF. CDR3 DNA: TGTGCCAGCAGCGTAGCCCCAGCGATGGAGCAGTTCTTC.

This clonotype was seen a handful of times. The chain joins TRBV7-3 to TRBJ2-4, with TRBD2 as a possible D gene (6 bases). V was cut by 0 bases and J by 1 base, with 10 bases left in between. Per the germline V gene, CDR1 is SGHTA and CDR2 is FQGTGA. The CDR3 has 16 amino acids. This CDR3 is CASSLTGGLAKNIQYF. CDR3 sequence (DNA): TGTGCCAGCAGCTTAACGGGGGGTCTCGCCAAAAACATTCAGTACTTC. Together with reference TRBV7-3 and TRBJ2-4, the CDR3 gives the full variable domain: GAGVSQTPSNKVTEKGKYVELRCDPISGHTALYWYRQSLGQGPEFLIYFQGTGAADDSGLPNDRFFAVRPEGSVSTLKIQRTERGDSAVYLCASSLTGGLAKNIQYFGAGTRLSVL.

This clonotype has just a few counts. V gene TRBV20-1 combines with J gene TRBJ1-6; D is uncertain. The CDR3 consists of 14 residues. The germline V and J ends were trimmed by 0 bases and 8 bases, with 11 bases remaining between them. Germline V gene sequence: CDR1 DFQATT, CDR2 SNEGSKA (reference sequence). The CDR3 DNA reads TGCAGTGCTAGAGATAGCCGGTCGGATTCACCCCTCCACTTT. It encodes CSARDSRSDSPLHF.

The chain combines TRBV20-1 with TRBJ2-1; a possible D gene is TRBD2 (5 bases). Germline V CDR1 and CDR2: DFQATT, SNEGSKA (reference sequence). The length of the CDR3 is 13 residues. V shed 0 bases and J shed 9 bases, with 12 bases lying between them. The CDR3 bases are TGCAGTGCTAGAGACGTCGGGAACGTTGAGCAGTTCTTC. Translating it yields CSARDVGNVEQFF.